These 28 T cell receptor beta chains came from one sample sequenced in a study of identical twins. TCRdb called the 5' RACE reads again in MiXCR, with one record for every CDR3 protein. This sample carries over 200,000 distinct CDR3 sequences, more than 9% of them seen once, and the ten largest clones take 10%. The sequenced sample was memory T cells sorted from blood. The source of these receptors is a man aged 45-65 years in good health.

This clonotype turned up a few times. CDR3 DNA: TGTGCCAGCAGTGGCACGGACAATCAGCCCCAGCATTTT. This sequence encodes CASSGTDNQPQHF. The rearrangement joins TRBV25-1 to TRBJ1-5, with D unclear. Trimming removed 4 bases at V and 3 bases at J, with 7 bases between. The length of the CDR3 is 13 residues. Germline CDR1 and CDR2: MGHDK and SYGVNS.

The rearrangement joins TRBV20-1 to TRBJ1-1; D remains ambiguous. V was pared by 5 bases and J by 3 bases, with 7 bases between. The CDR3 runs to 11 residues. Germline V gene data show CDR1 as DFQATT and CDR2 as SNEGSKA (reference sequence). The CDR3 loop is CSAGDDTEAFF. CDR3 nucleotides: TGCAGTGCTGGGGATGACACTGAAGCTTTCTTT.

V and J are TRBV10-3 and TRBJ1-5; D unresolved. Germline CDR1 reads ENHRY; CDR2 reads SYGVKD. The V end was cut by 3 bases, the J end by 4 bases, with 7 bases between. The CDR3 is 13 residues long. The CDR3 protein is CAISDQVNQPQHF. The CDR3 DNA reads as TGTGCCATCAGTGACCAGGTGAATCAGCCCCAGCATTTT.

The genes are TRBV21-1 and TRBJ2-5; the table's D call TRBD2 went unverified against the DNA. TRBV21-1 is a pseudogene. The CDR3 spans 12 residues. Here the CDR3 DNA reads TGTGCCATGACCACTAGCGCCGAGACCCAGTACTTC. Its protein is CAMTTSAETQYF.

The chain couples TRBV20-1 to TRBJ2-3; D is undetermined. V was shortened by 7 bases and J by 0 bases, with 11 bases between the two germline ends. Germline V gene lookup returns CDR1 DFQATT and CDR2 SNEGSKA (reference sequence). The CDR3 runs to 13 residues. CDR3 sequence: CSGYTTSTDTQYF. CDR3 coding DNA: TGCAGTGGGTACACAACTAGCACAGATACGCAGTATTTT.

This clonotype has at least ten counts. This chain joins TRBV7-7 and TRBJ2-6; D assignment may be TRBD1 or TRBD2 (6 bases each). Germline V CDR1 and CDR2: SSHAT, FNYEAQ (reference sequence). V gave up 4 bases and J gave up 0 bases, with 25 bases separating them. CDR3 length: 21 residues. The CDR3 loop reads CASSSLPETGLLISGANVLTF. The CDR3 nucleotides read TGTGCCAGCAGCTCCTTGCCCGAGACAGGACTACTTATCTCTGGGGCCAACGTCCTGACTTTC.

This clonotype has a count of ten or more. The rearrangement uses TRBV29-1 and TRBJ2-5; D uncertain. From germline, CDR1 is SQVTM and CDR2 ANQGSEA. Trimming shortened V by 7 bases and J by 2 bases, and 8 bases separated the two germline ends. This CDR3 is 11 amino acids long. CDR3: CSARQQETQYF. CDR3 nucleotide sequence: TGCAGCGCCCGACAACAAGAGACCCAGTACTTC. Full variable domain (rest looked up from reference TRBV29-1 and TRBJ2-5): SAVISQKPSRDICQRGTSLTIQCQVDSQVTMMFWYRQQPGQSLTLIATANQGSEATYESGFVIDKFPISRPNLTFSTLTVSNMSPEDSSIYLCSARQQETQYFGPGTRLLVL.

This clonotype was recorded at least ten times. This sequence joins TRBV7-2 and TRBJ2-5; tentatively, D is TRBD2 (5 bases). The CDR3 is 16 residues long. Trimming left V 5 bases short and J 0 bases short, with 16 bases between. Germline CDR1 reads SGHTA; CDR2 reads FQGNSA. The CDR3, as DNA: TGTGCCAGCAGCGTCCGAGGTTACGGGGACCAAGAGACCCAGTACTTC. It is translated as CASSVRGYGDQETQYF.

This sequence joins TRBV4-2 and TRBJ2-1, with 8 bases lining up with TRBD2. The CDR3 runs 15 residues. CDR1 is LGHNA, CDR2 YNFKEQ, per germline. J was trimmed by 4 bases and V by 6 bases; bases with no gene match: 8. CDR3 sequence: CASRQRLAPYNEQFF. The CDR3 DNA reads TGTGCCAGCAGACAAAGACTAGCGCCTTACAATGAGCAGTTCTTC.

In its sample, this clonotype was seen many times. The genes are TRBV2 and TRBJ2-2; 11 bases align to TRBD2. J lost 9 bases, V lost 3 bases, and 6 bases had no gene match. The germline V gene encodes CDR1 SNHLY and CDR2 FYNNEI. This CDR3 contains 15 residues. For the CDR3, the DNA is TGTGCCAGCAGTGATATAGCGGGAGGGCCGCGGGAGCTGTTTTTT. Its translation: CASSDIAGGPRELFF. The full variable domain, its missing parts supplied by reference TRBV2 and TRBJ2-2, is EPEVTQTPSHQVTQMGQEVILRCVPISNHLYFYWYRQILGQKVEFLVSFYNNEISEKSEIFDDQFSVERPDGSNFTLKIRSTKLEDSAMYFCASSDIAGGPRELFFGEGSRLTVL.

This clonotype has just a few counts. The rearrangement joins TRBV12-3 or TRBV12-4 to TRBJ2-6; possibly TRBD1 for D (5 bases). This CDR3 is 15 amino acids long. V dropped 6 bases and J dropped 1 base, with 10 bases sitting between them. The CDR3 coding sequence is TGTGCCAGCAGATCAGGGTGGTCTGGGGCCAACGTCCTGACTTTC. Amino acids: CASRSGWSGANVLTF.

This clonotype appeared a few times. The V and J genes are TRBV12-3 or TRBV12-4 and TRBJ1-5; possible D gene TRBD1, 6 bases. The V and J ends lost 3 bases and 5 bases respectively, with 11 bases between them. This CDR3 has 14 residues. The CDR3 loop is CASSFGGLDQPQHF. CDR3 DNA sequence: TGTGCCAGCAGTTTCGGGGGGCTCGATCAGCCCCAGCATTTT.

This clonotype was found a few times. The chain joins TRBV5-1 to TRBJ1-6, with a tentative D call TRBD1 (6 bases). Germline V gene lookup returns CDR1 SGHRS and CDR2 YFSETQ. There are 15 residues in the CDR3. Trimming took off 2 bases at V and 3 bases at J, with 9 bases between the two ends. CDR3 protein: CASSLRGIYNSPLHF. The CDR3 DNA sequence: TGCGCCAGCAGCTTAAGGGGGATCTATAATTCACCCCTCCACTTT.

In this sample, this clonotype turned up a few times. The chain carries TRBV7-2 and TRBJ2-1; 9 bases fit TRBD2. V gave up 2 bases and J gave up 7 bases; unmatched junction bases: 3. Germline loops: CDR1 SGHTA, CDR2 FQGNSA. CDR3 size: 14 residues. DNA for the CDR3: TGTGCCAGCAGCTTAAGCGGGAGGTTTAATGAGCAGTTCTTC. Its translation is CASSLSGRFNEQFF.

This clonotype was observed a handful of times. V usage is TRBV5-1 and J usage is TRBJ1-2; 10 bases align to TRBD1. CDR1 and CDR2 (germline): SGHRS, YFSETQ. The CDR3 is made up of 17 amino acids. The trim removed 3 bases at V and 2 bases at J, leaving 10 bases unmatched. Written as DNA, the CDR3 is TGCGCCAGCAGCTGGACAGGGGGATCTGACTCAAACTATGGCTACACCTTC. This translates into CASSWTGGSDSNYGYTF.

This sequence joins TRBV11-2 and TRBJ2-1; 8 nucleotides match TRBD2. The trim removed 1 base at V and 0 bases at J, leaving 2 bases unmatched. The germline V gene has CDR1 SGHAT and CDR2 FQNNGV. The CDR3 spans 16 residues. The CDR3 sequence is CASSLAAGGSYNEQFF. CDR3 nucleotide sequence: TGTGCCAGCAGCTTAGCGGCGGGGGGCTCCTACAATGAGCAGTTCTTC. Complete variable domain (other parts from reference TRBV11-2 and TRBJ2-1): EAGVAQSPRYKIIEKRQSVAFWCNPISGHATLYWYQQILGQGPKLLIQFQNNGVVDDSQLPKDRFSAERLKGVDSTLKIQPAKLEDSAVYLCASSLAAGGSYNEQFFGPGTRLTVL.

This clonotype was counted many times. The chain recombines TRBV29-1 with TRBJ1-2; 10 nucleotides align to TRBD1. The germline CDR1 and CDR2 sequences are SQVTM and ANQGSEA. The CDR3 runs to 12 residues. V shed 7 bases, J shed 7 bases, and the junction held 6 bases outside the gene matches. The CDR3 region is CSARQGASGYTF. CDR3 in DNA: TGCAGCGCTCGACAGGGGGCGAGTGGCTACACCTTC. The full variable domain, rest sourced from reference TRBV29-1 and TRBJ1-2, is SAVISQKPSRDICQRGTSLTIQCQVDSQVTMMFWYRQQPGQSLTLIATANQGSEATYESGFVIDKFPISRPNLTFSTLTVSNMSPEDSSIYLCSARQGASGYTFGSGTRLTVV.

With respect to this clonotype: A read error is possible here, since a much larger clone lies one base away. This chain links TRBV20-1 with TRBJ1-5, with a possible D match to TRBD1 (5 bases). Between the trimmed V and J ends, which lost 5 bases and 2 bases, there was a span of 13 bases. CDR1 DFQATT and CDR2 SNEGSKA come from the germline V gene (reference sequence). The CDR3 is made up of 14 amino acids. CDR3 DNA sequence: TGCAGTGCTGAGACCGACAGAGGCAATCAGCCCCAGCATTTT. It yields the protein CSAETDRGNQPQHF.

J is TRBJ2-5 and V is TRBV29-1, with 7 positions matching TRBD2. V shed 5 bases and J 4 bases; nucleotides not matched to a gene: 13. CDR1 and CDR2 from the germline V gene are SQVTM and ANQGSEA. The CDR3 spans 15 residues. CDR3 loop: CSVRQGGSVRETQYF. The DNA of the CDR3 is TGCAGCGTTCGCCAGGGCGGGAGCGTTCGAGAGACCCAGTACTTC.

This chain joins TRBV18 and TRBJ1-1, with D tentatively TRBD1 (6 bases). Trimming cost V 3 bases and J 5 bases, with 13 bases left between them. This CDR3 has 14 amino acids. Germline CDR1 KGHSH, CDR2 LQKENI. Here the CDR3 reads CASSPTWTETEAFF. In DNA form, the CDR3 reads TGTGCCAGCTCACCCACATGGACAGAGACTGAAGCTTTCTTT. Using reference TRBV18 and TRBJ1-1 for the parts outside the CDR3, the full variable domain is NAGVMQNPRHLVRRRGQEARLRCSPMKGHSHVYWYRQLPEEGLKFMVYLQKENIIDESGMPKERFSAEFPKEGPSILRIQQVVRGDSAAYFCASSPTWTETEAFFGQGTRLTVV.

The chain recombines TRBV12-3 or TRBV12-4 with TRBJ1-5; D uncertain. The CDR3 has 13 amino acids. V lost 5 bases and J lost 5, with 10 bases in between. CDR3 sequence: CASSTTGDQPQHF. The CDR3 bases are TGTGCCAGCAGTACGACGGGTGATCAGCCCCAGCATTTT.

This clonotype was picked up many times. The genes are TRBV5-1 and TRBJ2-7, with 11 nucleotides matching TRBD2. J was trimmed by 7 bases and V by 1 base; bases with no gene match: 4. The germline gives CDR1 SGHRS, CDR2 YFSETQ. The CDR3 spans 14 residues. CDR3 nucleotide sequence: TGCGCCAGCAGCTTGACTAGCGGGAGTTGGGAGCAGTACTTC. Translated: CASSLTSGSWEQYF.

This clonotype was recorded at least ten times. The CDR3 DNA sequence: TGCGCCAGCAGCCCAGGGACACGAGAGACCCAGTACTTC. The encoded protein is CASSPGTRETQYF. V gene TRBV5-1 combines with J gene TRBJ2-5, with a weak D call TRBD1 (6 bases). Trimming shortened V by 4 bases and J by 4 bases, and 11 bases separated the two germline ends. CDR1 is SGHRS, CDR2 YFSETQ, per germline. This CDR3 is 13 amino acids long.

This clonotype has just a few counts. The CDR3 DNA is TGTGCCAGCAGTCACGGAGCTAGCGGGGCCCTTCACTCCTACAATGAGCAGTTCTTC. Translating it yields CASSHGASGALHSYNEQFF. V and J are TRBV12-3 or TRBV12-4 and TRBJ2-1; 9 bases agree with TRBD2. The CDR3 is made up of 19 amino acids. The trim removed 5 bases at V and 0 bases at J, leaving 14 bases unmatched.

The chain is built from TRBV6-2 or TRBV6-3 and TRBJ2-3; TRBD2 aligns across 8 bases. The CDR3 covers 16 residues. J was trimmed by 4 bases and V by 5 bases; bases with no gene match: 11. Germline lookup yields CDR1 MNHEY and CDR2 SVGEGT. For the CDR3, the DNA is TGTGCCAGCAGTGGGTTCGCGGGGGGCAGGTCAGATACGCAGTATTTT. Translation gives CASSGFAGGRSDTQYF.

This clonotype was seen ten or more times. The CDR3 loop is CASSLQSYGTYEQYF. CDR3 coding DNA: TGTGCCAGCAGCTTACAAAGTTACGGGACCTACGAGCAGTACTTC. The chain carries TRBV7-2 and TRBJ2-7, with D perhaps matching TRBD2 (5 bases). Per the germline V gene, CDR1 is SGHTA and CDR2 is FQGNSA. The CDR3 has 15 amino acids. Trimming removed 2 bases at V and 2 bases at J, with 13 bases between.

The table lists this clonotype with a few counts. CDR3 DNA: TGTGCCAGCAGTTTAGTGGGGACGGCTGAAGCTTTCTTT. It translates to CASSLVGTAEAFF. This chain uses TRBV28 with TRBJ1-1, with D perhaps TRBD1 (5 bases). The CDR3 is 13 residues long. Trimming took 2 bases from V and 6 from J, leaving 10 bases between them. Germline V gene lookup returns CDR1 MDHEN and CDR2 SYDVKM.

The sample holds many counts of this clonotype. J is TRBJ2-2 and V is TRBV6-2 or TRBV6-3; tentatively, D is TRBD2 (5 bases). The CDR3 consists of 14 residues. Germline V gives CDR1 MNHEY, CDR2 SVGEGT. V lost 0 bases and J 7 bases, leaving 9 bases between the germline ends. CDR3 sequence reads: CASSYSLAHGELFF. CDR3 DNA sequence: TGTGCCAGCAGTTACTCCCTAGCCCACGGGGAGCTGTTTTTT.